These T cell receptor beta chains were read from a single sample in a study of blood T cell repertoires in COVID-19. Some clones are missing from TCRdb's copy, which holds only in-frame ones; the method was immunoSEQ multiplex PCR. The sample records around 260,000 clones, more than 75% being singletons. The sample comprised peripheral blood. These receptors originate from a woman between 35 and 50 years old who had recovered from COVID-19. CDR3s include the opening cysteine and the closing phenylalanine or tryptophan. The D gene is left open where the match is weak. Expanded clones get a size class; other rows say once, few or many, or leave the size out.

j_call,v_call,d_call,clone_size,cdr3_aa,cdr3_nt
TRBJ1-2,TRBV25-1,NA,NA,CASSELGRRYGYTF,TGTGCCAGCAGTGAATTGGGGCGCCGCTATGGCTACACCTTC
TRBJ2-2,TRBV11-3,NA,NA,CASSLDTGGEPNTGELFF,TGTGCCAGCAGCTTAGATACAGGGGGGGAGCCGAACACCGGGGAGCTGTTTTTT
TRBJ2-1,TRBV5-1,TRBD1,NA,CASSLDRANNEQFF,TGCGCCAGCAGCCTCGACAGGGCTAACAATGAGCAGTTCTTC
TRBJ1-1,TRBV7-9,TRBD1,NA,CASTDRGNTEAFF,TGTGCCAGCACTGACAGGGGGAACACTGAAGCTTTCTTT
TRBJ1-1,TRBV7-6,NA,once,CASSLGEGEAFF,TGTGCCAGCAGCTTAGGGGAGGGAGAAGCTTTCTTT
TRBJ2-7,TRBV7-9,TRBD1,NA,CASSPRDSSYEQYF,TGTGCCAGCAGCCCCCGGGACAGCTCCTACGAGCAGTACTTC
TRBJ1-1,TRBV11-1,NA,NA,CASGRNRANTEAFF,TGTGCCAGCGGAAGAAACAGGGCGAACACTGAAGCTTTCTTT
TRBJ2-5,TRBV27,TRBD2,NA,CASLGLAGGQETQYF,TGTGCCAGCCTCGGACTAGCGGGGGGGCAGGAGACCCAGTACTTC
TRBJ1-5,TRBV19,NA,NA,CASNKGRNQPQHF,TGTGCCAGTAATAAGGGGCGGAATCAGCCCCAGCATTTT
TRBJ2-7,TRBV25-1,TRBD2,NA,CASSIGTSLGYEQYF,TGTGCCAGCAGTATCGGGACTAGCTTAGGGTACGAGCAGTACTTC
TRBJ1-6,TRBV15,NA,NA,CATSREMATLHF,TGTGCCACCAGCAGAGAGATGGCCACCCTCCACTTT
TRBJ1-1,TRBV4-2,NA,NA,CASSQDFMNTEAFF,TGTGCCAGCAGCCAAGATTTTATGAACACTGAAGCTTTCTTT
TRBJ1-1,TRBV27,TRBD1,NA,CASRLQGFGEAFF,TGTGCCAGTAGGTTACAGGGGTTTGGTGAAGCTTTCTTT
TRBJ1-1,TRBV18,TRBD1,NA,CASSPRTGLTEAFF,TGTGCCAGCTCACCCAGGACAGGGCTCACTGAAGCTTTCTTT
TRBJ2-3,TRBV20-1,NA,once,CSASGGAGPQNTQYF,TGCAGTGCTAGTGGGGGAGCGGGCCCACAGAATACGCAGTATTTT
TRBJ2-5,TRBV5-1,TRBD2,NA,CASKPGLAIGETQYF,TGCGCCAGCAAACCGGGACTAGCAATTGGGGAGACCCAGTACTTC
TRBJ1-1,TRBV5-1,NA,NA,CASSQGPENTEAFF,TGCGCCAGCAGCCAGGGGCCGGAGAACACTGAAGCTTTCTTT
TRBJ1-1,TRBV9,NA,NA,CASSPRGGVWTEAFF,TGTGCCAGCAGCCCTCGAGGGGGGGTCTGGACTGAAGCTTTCTTT
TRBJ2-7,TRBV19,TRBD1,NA,CASSFAGQGSYEQYF,TGTGCCAGTAGTTTCGCCGGACAGGGGTCCTACGAGCAGTACTTC
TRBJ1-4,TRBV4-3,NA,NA,CASSQDFGQGKSNEKLFF,TGCGCCAGCAGCCAAGATTTCGGGCAGGGGAAGTCGAATGAAAAACTGTTTTTT
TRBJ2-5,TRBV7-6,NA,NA,CASARVGQETQYF,TGTGCCAGCGCGAGGGTGGGCCAAGAGACCCAGTACTTC
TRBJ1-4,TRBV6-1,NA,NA,CASRESIRLYNEKLFF,TGTGCCAGCAGGGAATCAATACGACTGTATAATGAAAAACTGTTTTTT
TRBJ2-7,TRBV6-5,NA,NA,CASNLNRELGEQYF,TGTGCCAGTAACCTCAACAGGGAGTTGGGCGAGCAGTACTTC
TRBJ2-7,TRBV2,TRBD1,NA,CASSELETGPYEQYF,TGTGCCAGCAGTGAGCTGGAGACAGGGCCCTACGAGCAGTACTTC
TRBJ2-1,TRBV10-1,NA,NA,CASSESSGTRGQFF,TGCGCCAGCAGTGAGTCTTCAGGGACACGGGGGCAGTTCTTC
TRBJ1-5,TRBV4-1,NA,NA,CASSQDPGTDYQPQHF,TGCGCCAGCAGCCAAGACCCCGGGACTGACTATCAGCCCCAGCATTTT
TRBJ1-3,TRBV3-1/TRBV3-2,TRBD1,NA,CASSQARDRGNTIYF,TGTGCCAGCAGCCAAGCCCGGGACAGGGGAAACACCATATATTTT
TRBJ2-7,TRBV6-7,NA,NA,CASSAYSRGIDRHEQYF,TGTGCCAGCAGTGCCTACAGCAGGGGTATCGATCGCCACGAGCAGTACTTC
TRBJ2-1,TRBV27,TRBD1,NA,CASRGQFSYNEQFF,TGTGCCAGCAGGGGACAGTTCTCCTACAATGAGCAGTTCTTC
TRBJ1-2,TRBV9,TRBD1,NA,CASSKGTGYNYGYTF,TGTGCCAGCAGCAAAGGGACAGGTTATAACTATGGCTACACCTTC
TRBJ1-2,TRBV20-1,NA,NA,CSASPRGANYGYTF,TGCAGTGCTAGTCCTCGGGGGGCTAACTATGGCTACACCTTC
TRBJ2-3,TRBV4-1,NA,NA,CASSQRGSGSFRDTQYF,TGCGCCAGCAGCCAAAGGGGTAGCGGCTCGTTCCGGGATACGCAGTATTTT
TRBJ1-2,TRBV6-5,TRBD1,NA,CASSTFLGQDYGYTF,TGTGCCAGCAGCACCTTCCTCGGACAGGACTATGGCTACACCTTC
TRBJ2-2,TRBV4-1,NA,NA,CASSGRKNTGELFF,TGCGCCAGCAGCGGGAGGAAAAACACCGGGGAGCTGTTTTTT
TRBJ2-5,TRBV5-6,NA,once,CASSFIQETQYF,TGTGCCAGCAGCTTCATCCAAGAGACCCAGTACTTC
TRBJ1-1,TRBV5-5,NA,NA,CASSLVGGNTEAFF,TGTGCCAGCAGCTTGGTGGGGGGGAACACTGAAGCTTTCTTT
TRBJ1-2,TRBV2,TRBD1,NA,CANVRDRGQDGYTF,TGTGCCAACGTCCGGGACAGGGGGCAAGATGGCTACACCTTC
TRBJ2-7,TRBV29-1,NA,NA,CSVGQIPYEQYF,TGCAGCGTTGGACAGATCCCCTACGAGCAGTACTTC